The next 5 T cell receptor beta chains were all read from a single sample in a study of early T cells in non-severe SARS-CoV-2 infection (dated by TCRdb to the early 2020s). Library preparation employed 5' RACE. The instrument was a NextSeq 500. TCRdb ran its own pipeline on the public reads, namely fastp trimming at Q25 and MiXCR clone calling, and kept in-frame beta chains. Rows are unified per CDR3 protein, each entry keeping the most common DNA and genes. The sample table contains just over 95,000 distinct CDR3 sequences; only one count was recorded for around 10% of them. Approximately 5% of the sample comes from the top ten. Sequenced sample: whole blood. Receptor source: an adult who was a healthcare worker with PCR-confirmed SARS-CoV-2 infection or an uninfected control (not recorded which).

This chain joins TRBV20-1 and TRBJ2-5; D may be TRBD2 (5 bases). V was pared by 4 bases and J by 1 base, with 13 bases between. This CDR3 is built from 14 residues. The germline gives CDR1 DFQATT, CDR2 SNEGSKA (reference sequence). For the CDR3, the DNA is TGCAGTGCTACCATACTAGACACCCAAGAGACCCAGTACTTC. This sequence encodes CSATILDTQETQYF.

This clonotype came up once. The CDR3 bases are TGTGCCTCTACGTTAGACAGAACCTACGAGCAGTACTTC. It translates to CASTLDRTYEQYF. The chain links TRBV30 to TRBJ2-7; tentative D call: TRBD1 (5 bases). The germline V and J ends were trimmed by 7 bases and 2 bases, with 15 bases remaining between them. Germline V gives CDR1 GTSNPN, CDR2 SVGIG (reference sequence). The CDR3 covers 13 residues.

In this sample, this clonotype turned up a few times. The CDR3 protein is CASSPPQNGYTF. CDR3 sequence (DNA): TGTGCCAGCTCACCACCTCAGAATGGCTACACCTTC. This chain uses TRBV18 with TRBJ1-2; D is uncertain. V lost 0 bases, J lost 6 bases, and 5 bases lay in between. From germline, CDR1 is KGHSH and CDR2 LQKENI. There are 12 residues in the CDR3.

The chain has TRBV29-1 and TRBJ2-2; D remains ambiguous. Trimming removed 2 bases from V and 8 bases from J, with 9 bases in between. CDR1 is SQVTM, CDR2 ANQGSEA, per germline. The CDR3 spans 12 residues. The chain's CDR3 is CSVEYLPGELFF. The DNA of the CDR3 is TGCAGCGTTGAATACCTCCCTGGGGAGCTGTTTTTT.

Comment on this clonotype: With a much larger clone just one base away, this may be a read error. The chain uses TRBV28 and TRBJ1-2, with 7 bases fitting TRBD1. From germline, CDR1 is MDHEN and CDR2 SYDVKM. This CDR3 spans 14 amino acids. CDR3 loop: CASSLGTVNYSYTF. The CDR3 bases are TGTGCCAGCAGTTTGGGGACAGTTAACTATAGCTACACCTTC.